Sequencing of this T cell receptor (beta chain) was carried out in a study of cytomegalovirus exposure and HLA in healthy donors. On this clone itself: Its antigen remains unknown.

Study conclusions and caveats: Approximately 160 TCR beta chains were listed as cytomegalovirus-associated.

CDR1 and CDR2 (germline): SGHRS, YFSETQ. V was pared by 7 bases and J by 6 bases, with 22 bases between. There are 15 residues in the CDR3. The PCR ran on 60 Vbeta and 13 Jbeta primers. Sequencing used immunoSEQ multiplex PCR; TCRdb keeps in-frame clones, though not all of them. The sample carries about 150,000 clones, around two thirds recorded once. The sequence was collected from a woman in her thirties or forties in good health and CMV-seronegative. This rearrangement joins TRBV5-1 to TRBJ1-1, with D perhaps matching TRBD1 (5 bases). Sequenced sample: PBMCs. The CDR3 DNA reads as TGCGCCAGCGGCTGGGACTCCAACGAGGGCGCTGAAGCTTTCTTT. It codes for CASGWDSNEGAEAFF.